This T cell receptor (beta chain) was identified during a study of OX40 agonist ivuxolimab in advanced cancers. Study-level background: Ivuxolimab was a fully human IgG2 agonistic monoclonal antibody targeting the costimulatory receptor OX40 (CD134). Partial responses occurred in three dose-escalation patients: two with cutaneous melanoma and one with hepatocellular carcinoma. In the dose-escalation cohort, more than 75% of patients were male, and the mean age was around 60 years, with a range of roughly 20 to 80. Prior anti-PD-1, anti-PD-L1 or anti-CTLA-4 therapy was permitted, and less than 45% of dose-escalation patients had received checkpoint inhibitors. The paper describes the monotherapy dose-escalation part (N ≈ 50 patients) of the phase I trial of ivuxolimab. Intravenous ivuxolimab was administered to patients every 2 weeks at six dose levels: 0.01, 0.1, 0.3, 1.5, 3 and 10 mg/kg. Among the roughly 50 dose-escalation patients, some 20 had hepatocellular carcinoma, approximately 15 melanoma, 9 renal cell carcinoma and 9 head and neck cancer. The point of sequencing TCRbeta in the periphery was to test whether ivuxolimab changed TCR sequence diversity and drove clonal T-cell expansion.

For CDR1 and CDR2, the germline V gene lists LGHNA and YNFKEQ. Its CDR3 holds 12 amino acids, cysteine through phenylalanine. Only the CDR3 part of the read is kept: 36 bases, read in frame from the first base. Trimming costs V 3 bases and J 7 bases, and their ends lie 9 bases apart. Genomic DNA was isolated from the sorted cells so that the TCRbeta CDR3 region could be sequenced. The immunoSEQ Assay was used to sequence the TCRbeta CDR3 regions. The clones in this table, taken by TCRdb from immuneACCESS, are in-frame only. Not every clone is retained; where verified, under half of the shortfall comes from an unresolved V gene, and the cause of the rest is unknown. This sample holds tens of thousands of clones; 83% were observed only once. The leading ten clones occupy 3.1% of the sample. This clone is a singleton in its sample. Its antigen target is currently unknown. No qualities accompany the bases; no much larger clone lies one base away.

Results the study describes overall, beyond this receptor: After ivuxolimab, CD8+ T cells had more expanded clones than CD4+ T cells on average. The antigen specificity of the clonally expanded peripheral T cells was not determined. Low levels of normalized T-cell clonal expansion were also shown by some nonresponding patients. At doses of 0.1 to 3.0 mg/kg, clonal expansion of both CD4+ and CD8+ blood T cells was observed from baseline to week 6. In partial responders in the 0.1-3.0 mg/kg groups, normalized peripheral clonal expansion was found to be among the lowest, especially among CD8+ T cells.

Patients with autoimmune disease history or receiving systemic immunosuppression were excluded from the trial. Peripheral blood for TCR sequencing was drawn from every dose cohort at baseline, at cycle 4 day 1 and at cycle 7 day 1. The samples were taken from a phase I, first-in-human, multicenter, open-label dose-escalation trial of ivuxolimab. Adults with locally advanced or metastatic melanoma, renal cell carcinoma, hepatocellular carcinoma or head and neck squamous cell carcinoma were enrolled in the trial. Before TCR sequencing, CD4+ T cells and CD8+ T cells were sorted from peripheral blood as separate populations.

This material consisted of CD4+ or CD8+ T cells sorted from blood, taken in a trial of the OX40 agonist ivuxolimab. This sequence originates from an adult with an advanced solid tumor such as melanoma, head and neck, liver or kidney cancer. The rearranged chain carries TRBV4-2 and TRBJ1-1; no D segment can be confidently identified. The CDR3 amino acid sequence is: CASSQEAGEAFF. The DNA sequence is TGTGCCAGCAGCCAGGAGGCGGGTGAAGCTTTCTTT.